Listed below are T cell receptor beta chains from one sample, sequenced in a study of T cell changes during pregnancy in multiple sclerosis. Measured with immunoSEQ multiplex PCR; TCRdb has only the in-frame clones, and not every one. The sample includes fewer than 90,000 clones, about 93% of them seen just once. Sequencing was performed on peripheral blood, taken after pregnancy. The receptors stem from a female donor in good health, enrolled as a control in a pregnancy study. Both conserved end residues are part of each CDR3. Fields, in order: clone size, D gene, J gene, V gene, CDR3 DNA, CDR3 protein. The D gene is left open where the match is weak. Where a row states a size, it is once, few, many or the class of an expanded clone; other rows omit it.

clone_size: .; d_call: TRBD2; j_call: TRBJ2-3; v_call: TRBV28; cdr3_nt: TGTGCCAGCAGTTCCGGACTAGCAGCTAGCACAGATACGCAGTATTTT; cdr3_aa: CASSSGLAASTDTQYF
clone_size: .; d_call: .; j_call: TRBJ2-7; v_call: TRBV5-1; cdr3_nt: TGCGCCAGCAGCCTCGTACAGGGGGGGGAAGAGCAGTACTTC; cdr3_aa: CASSLVQGGEEQYF
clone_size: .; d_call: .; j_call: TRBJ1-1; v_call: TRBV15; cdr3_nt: TGTGCCACCAGCAGACCCGACAAGTCCGAAGCTTTCTTT; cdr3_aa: CATSRPDKSEAFF
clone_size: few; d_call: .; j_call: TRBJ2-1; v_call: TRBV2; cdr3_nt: TGTGCCAGCACCGGACAGCTCTCCTACAATGAGCAGTTCTTC; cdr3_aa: CASTGQLSYNEQFF
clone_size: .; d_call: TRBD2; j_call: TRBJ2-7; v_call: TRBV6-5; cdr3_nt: TGTGCCAGCAGTCTCGGGGAGGGGACCTACTACGAGCAGTACTTC; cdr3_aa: CASSLGEGTYYEQYF
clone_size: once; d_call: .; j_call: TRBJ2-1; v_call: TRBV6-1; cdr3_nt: TGTGCCAGCAAACTTTCGGGGAATGAGCAGTTCTTC; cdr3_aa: CASKLSGNEQFF
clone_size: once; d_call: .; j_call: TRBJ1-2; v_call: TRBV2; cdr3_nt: TGTGCCAGCAGTGATCGGGGGGCGCCGGGCTACACCTTC; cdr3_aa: CASSDRGAPGYTF
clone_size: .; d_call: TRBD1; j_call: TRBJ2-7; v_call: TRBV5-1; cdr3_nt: TGCGCCAGCAGCTTCGGGACAGACGTACTCTACGAGCAGTACTTC; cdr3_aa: CASSFGTDVLYEQYF
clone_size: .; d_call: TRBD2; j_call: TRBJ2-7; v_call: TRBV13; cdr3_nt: TGTGCCAGCAGCTTCAGCGGGAGGGACTACGAGCAGTACTTC; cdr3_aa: CASSFSGRDYEQYF
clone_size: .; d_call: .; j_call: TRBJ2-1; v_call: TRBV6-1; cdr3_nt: TGTGCCATCATAAAAGGGAGCTCCTACAATGAGCAGTTCTTC; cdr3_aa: CAIIKGSSYNEQFF
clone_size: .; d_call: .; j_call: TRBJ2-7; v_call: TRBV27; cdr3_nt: TGTGCCAGCAGTTTATACGGTGGCTACGAGCAGTACTTC; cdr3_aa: CASSLYGGYEQYF
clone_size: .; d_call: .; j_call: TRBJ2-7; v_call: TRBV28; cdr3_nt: TGTGCCAGCACTCTCTCAAGGGGGGGGGTCTACGAGCAGTACTTC; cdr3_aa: CASTLSRGGVYEQYF
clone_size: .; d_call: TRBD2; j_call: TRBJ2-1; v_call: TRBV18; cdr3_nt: TGTGCCAGCTCCCCCCGCAGCGGGAGTATGTCTTACAATGAGCAGTTCTTC; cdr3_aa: CASSPRSGSMSYNEQFF
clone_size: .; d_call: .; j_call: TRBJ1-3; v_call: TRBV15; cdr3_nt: TGTGCCACCAGCAGAGGACAAGGAAACACCATATATTTT; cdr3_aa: CATSRGQGNTIYF
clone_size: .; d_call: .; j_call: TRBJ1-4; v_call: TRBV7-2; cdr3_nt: TGTGCCAGCAGCCGAGACAACGGCAATGAAAAACTGTTTTTT; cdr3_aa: CASSRDNGNEKLFF
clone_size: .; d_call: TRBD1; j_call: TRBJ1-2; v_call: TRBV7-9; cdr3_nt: TGTGCCAGCAGTTTGACCGGGACAGGGGCCTATGGCTACACCTTC; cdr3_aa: CASSLTGTGAYGYTF
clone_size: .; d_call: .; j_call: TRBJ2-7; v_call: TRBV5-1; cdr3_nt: TGCGCCAGCAGCTTGGATCGGGGATCCTACGAGCAGTACTTC; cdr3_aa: CASSLDRGSYEQYF
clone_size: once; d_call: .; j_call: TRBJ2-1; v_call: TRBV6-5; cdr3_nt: TGTGCCAGCAGTTATACACAGTACAATGAGCAGTTCTTC; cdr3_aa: CASSYTQYNEQFF
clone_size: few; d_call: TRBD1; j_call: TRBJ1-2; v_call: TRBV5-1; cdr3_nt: TGCGCCAGCAGCCTTCCCACAGGGGGTGTTAGCGGCTACACCTTC; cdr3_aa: CASSLPTGGVSGYTF
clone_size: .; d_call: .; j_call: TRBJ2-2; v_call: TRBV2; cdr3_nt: TGTGCCAGCAACGGGAAGGCAGCGAACACCGGGGAGCTGTTTTTT; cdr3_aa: CASNGKAANTGELFF
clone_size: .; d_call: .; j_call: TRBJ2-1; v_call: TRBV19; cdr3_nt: TGTGCCAGTAGTGCTACCGGGACAATTGTGAATGAGCAGTTCTTC; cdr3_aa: CASSATGTIVNEQFF
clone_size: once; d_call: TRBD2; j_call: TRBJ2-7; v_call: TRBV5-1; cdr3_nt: TGCGCCAGCAGCACCGGGACTAGCGGGAGCCACGAGCAGTACTTC; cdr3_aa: CASSTGTSGSHEQYF
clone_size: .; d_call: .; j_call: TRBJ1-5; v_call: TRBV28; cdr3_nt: TGTGCCAGCGGAACAGACAGCAATCAGCCCCAGCATTTT; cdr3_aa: CASGTDSNQPQHF
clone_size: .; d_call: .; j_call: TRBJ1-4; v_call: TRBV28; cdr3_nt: TGTGCCAGCAGTTTACGTCCCCTTAATGAAAAACTGTTTTTT; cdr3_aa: CASSLRPLNEKLFF
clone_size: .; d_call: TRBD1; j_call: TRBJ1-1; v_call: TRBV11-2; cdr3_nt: TGTGCCAGCAACATAGGCGGGACAGGGACGAACACTGAAGCTTTCTTT; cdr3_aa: CASNIGGTGTNTEAFF
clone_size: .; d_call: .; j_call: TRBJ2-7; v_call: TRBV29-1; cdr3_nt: TGCAGCGTCACCGGGACTTCAACCTACGAGCAGTACTTC; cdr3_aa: CSVTGTSTYEQYF
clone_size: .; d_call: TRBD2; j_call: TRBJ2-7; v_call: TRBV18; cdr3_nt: TGTGCCAGCTCACCGGTTCAGATAGCGGGAGCTCGAGAGCAGTACTTC; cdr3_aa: CASSPVQIAGAREQYF
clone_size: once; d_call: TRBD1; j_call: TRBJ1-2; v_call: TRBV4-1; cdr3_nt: TGCGCCAGCAGCCCCACAGGGGGAGGGTTAGGCTACACCTTC; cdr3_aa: CASSPTGGGLGYTF
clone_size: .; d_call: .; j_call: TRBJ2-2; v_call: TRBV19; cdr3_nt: TGTGCCAGTAGTCCCCGGGGGTACACCGGGGAGCTGTTTTTT; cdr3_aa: CASSPRGYTGELFF
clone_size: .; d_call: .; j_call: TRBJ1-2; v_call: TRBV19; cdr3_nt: TGTGCCAGTAGGGCCGAGAAGGACACCTATGGCTACACCTTC; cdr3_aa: CASRAEKDTYGYTF
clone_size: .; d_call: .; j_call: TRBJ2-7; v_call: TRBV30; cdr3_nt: TGTGCCTGGAGTGGCCTGCGGGACTCTTACGAGCAGTACTTC; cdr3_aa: CAWSGLRDSYEQYF
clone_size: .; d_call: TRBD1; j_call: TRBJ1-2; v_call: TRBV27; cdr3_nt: TGTGCCAGCAGTCCCGAGACAGGGTTGGACTATGGCTACACCTTC; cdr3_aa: CASSPETGLDYGYTF
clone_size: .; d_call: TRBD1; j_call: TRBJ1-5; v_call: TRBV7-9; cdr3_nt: TGTGCCAGCAGCTCAAGCGGACAGGGAGGTAATCAGCCCCAGCATTTT; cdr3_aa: CASSSSGQGGNQPQHF
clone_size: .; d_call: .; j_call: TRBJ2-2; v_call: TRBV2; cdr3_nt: TGTGCCAGCAGTGTTGTAAACACCGGGGAGCTGTTTTTT; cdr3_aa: CASSVVNTGELFF
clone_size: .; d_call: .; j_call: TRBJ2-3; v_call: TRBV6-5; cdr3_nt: TGTGCCAGCTGCTCCGACAGTACAGATACGCAGTATTTT; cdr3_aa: CASCSDSTDTQYF
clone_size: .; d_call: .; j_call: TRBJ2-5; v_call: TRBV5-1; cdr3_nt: TGCGCCAGCAGACAGGGTGGAGGAGAGACCCAGTACTTC; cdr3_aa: CASRQGGGETQYF
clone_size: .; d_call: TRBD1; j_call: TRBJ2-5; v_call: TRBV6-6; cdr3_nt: TGTGCCAGCATCACGGGACAGCGTCAAGAGACCCAGTACTTC; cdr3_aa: CASITGQRQETQYF
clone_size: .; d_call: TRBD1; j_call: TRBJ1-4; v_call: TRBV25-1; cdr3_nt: TGTGCCAGCAGGGGGACAGGGAGTGAAAAACTGTTTTTT; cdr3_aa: CASRGTGSEKLFF
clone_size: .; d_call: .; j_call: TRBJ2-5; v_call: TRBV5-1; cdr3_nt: TGCGCCAGCAGCCCACCACAGGGAGAGACCCAGTACTTC; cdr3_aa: CASSPPQGETQYF
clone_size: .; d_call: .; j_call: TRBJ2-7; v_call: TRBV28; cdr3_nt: TGTGCCAGCAGTCGTACAGCCCGGGAGCAGTACTTC; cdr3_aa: CASSRTAREQYF
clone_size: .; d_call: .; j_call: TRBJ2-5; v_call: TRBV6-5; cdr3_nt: TGTGCCAGCAGGAACGGGGAGACCCAGTACTTC; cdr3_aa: CASRNGETQYF
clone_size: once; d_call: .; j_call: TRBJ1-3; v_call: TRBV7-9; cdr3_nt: TGTGCCAGCAGCCATGGGACAACTGGAAACACCATATATTTT; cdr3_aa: CASSHGTTGNTIYF
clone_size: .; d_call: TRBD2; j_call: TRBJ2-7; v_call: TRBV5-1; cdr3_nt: TGCGCCAGCAGCGCGGGGACTAGGTCCGACGAGCAGTACTTC; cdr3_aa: CASSAGTRSDEQYF
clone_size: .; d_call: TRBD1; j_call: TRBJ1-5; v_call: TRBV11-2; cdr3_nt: TGTGCCAGCAGCTTAGAGGGACAGAGCAATCAGCCCCAGCATTTT; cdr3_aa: CASSLEGQSNQPQHF
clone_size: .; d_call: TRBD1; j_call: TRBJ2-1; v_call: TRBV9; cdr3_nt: TGTGCCAGCAGCGTAGGAGGGGGCGATGAGCAGTTCTTC; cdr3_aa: CASSVGGGDEQFF
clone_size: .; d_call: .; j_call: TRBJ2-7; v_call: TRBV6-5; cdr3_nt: TGTGCCAGCAGCCGGGACTCCGTCGAGCAGTACTTC; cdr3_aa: CASSRDSVEQYF
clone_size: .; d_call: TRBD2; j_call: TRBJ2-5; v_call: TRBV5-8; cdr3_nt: TGTGCCAGCAGCGATCGACTAGCGGGAGGGTGGGAGACCCAGTACTTC; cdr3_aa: CASSDRLAGGWETQYF
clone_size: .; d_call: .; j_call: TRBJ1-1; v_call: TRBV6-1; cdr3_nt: TGTGCCAGCACCGCTGGGGGGAGGGGGGCTGAAGCTTTCTTT; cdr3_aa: CASTAGGRGAEAFF
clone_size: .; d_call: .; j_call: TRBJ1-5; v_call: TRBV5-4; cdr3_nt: TGTGCCAGCAGCTTGGCCCCAGGGGTCGATCAGCCCCAGCATTTT; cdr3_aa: CASSLAPGVDQPQHF
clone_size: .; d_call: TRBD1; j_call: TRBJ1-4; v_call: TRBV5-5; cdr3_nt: TGTGCCAGCAGCTTTCTTTCTCAGGGGGAGGAAAAACTGTTTTTT; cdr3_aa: CASSFLSQGEEKLFF
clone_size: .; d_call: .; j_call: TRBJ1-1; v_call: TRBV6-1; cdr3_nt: TGTGCCAGCAGGAAAATCGACAGGTGGAAGACTGAAGCTTTCTTT; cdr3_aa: CASRKIDRWKTEAFF
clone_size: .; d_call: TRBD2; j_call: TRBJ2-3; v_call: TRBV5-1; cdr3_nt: TGCGCCAGCAGCTTGTCAGAAGCCGGGGGGGCAGATACGCAGTATTTT; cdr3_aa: CASSLSEAGGADTQYF
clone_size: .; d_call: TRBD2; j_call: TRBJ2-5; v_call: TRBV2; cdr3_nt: TGTGCCACCTGCCCCCCAGCGGGAGGGGGGGAGACCCAGTACTTC; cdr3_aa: CATCPPAGGGETQYF
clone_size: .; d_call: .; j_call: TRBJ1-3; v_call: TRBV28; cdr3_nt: TGTGCCAGCAGCCGGGTGGGGAGTGGAAACACCATATATTTT; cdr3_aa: CASSRVGSGNTIYF
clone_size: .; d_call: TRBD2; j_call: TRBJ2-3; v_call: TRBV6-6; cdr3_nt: TGTGCCAGCAGTGGACTAGCGGGAGGCACCACAGATACGCAGTATTTT; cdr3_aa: CASSGLAGGTTDTQYF
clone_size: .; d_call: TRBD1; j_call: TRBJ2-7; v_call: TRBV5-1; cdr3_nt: TGCGCCAGCAGCTCCCCGGGACAGGGGATATACGAGCAGTACTTC; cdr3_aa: CASSSPGQGIYEQYF